These T cell receptor beta chains were read from a single sample in a study of T cell changes during pregnancy in multiple sclerosis. Profiled with immunoSEQ multiplex PCR; TCRdb holds only in-frame clones, not every one. Of about 86,000 clones listed, approximately 90% are singletons. The specimen comprised peripheral blood, sampled in the first trimester of pregnancy. The receptors derive from a female donor in good health, enrolled as a control in a pregnancy study. Each CDR3 is given with its conserved first and last residue. The order of the fields is D gene, V gene, clone size, J gene, CDR3 DNA, CDR3 protein. A D gene is named only where the DNA matches it firmly. Clone size is not always given. Where it is, it says once, few, many or a class for expanded clones.

.,TRBV4-1,.,TRBJ2-3,TGCGCCAGCAGCCCAGATTCGGGGCAGGGGAAGTATTTT,CASSPDSGQGKYF
.,TRBV4-3,.,TRBJ1-2,TGCGCCAGCAGCCAAGCCGGCACAGGGAATGGCTACACCTTC,CASSQAGTGNGYTF
.,TRBV6-5,once,TRBJ1-1,TGTGCCAGCAGTTACTCGTGGGGGGAGGAAGCTTTCTTT,CASSYSWGEEAFF
.,TRBV7-9,.,TRBJ2-1,TGTGCCAGCAGCTTAGCGGGGAGTGAGCAGTTCTTC,CASSLAGSEQFF
.,TRBV11-2,.,TRBJ2-1,TGTGCCAGCAGCATAAGACTGGGGGGTGGGGATGAGCAGTTCTTC,CASSIRLGGGDEQFF
TRBD1,TRBV5-1,.,TRBJ2-2,TGCGCCAGCAGGCCAGGGACAGGGACTTCCGGGGAGCTGTTTTTT,CASRPGTGTSGELFF
.,TRBV7-2,.,TRBJ2-1,TGTGCCAGCAGTCCGGACAGCGATGAGCAGTTCTTC,CASSPDSDEQFF
TRBD1,TRBV19,.,TRBJ1-1,TGTGCCAGTAGTGTCTCAGGGGGTACTGAAGCTTTCTTT,CASSVSGGTEAFF
.,TRBV11-2,.,TRBJ2-1,TGTGCCAGCACGCAGAGGGTCACCAATGAGCAGTTCTTC,CASTQRVTNEQFF
TRBD2,TRBV7-9,.,TRBJ2-5,TGTGCCAGCAGCTCCGCGGGACTAAAAGAGACCCAGTACTTC,CASSSAGLKETQYF
.,TRBV19,.,TRBJ2-3,TGTGCCAGTAATTTTGCGGGGGCCACAGATACGCAGTATTTT,CASNFAGATDTQYF
TRBD1,TRBV27,.,TRBJ1-6,TGTGCCAGCAGTTCAGACAGGGACCCTTCACCCCTCCACTTT,CASSSDRDPSPLHF
.,TRBV6-1,.,TRBJ1-5,TGTGCCAGCAGCCCCACCCCCGGGGCCCAGCATTTT,CASSPTPGAQHF
TRBD1,TRBV10-2,.,TRBJ1-2,TGCGCCAGCAGGGACAGGGGCCACTTGGATGGCTACACCTTC,CASRDRGHLDGYTF
.,TRBV25-1,.,TRBJ2-5,TGTGCCAGCAGTGACGAAGGGGGTGGGGAGACCCAGTACTTC,CASSDEGGGETQYF
TRBD1,TRBV5-5,.,TRBJ2-5,TGTGCCAGCAGCTTGGAGCCCGGGACAGGCGGAAAGACCCAGTACTTC,CASSLEPGTGGKTQYF
TRBD1,TRBV28,.,TRBJ1-5,TGTGCCAGCAGTTTGGAGGGACAGAATAATCAGCCCCAGCATTTT,CASSLEGQNNQPQHF
.,TRBV6-5,.,TRBJ2-2,TGTGCCAGCAGTTCCCGGGGGGCCGTGGGTACCGGGGAGCTGTTTTTT,CASSSRGAVGTGELFF
TRBD1,TRBV12-5,.,TRBJ1-2,TGTGCTAGTGGTCCCGGCCCCCAACAGGGGAGCCCTTATGGCTACACCTTC,CASGPGPQQGSPYGYTF
.,TRBV9,.,TRBJ1-1,TGTGCCAGCAGCGTAACCCCCGGGGGTACTGAAGCTTTCTTT,CASSVTPGGTEAFF
TRBD2,TRBV7-6,.,TRBJ2-7,TGTGCCAGCAGCTTAGCGGGGGGGACTAGCGGGGGGTCTGAGCAGTACTTC,CASSLAGGTSGGSEQYF
.,TRBV4-3,.,TRBJ2-7,TGCGCCAGCAGCCAATCCGCCGGGGGGCCCTACGAGCAGTACTTC,CASSQSAGGPYEQYF
.,TRBV4-2,once,TRBJ1-6,TGTGCCAGCAGCCAAGATCAGGGGAGCTCCTATAATTCACCCCTCCACTTT,CASSQDQGSSYNSPLHF
.,TRBV4-3,once,TRBJ2-2,TGCGCCAGCAGCCGGTACCTAACGAACACCGGGGAGCTGTTTTTT,CASSRYLTNTGELFF
.,TRBV7-8,.,TRBJ1-6,TGTGCCAGCAGCTCGACTGCGATGGCCAATTATAATTCACCCCTCCACTTT,CASSSTAMANYNSPLHF
.,TRBV18,.,TRBJ1-1,TGTGCCAGCTCACCCTCGACTAAAAGTAACACTGAAGCTTTCTTT,CASSPSTKSNTEAFF
.,TRBV11-2,.,TRBJ2-1,TGTGCCAGCAGCTTACAGGACAATGAGCAGTTCTTC,CASSLQDNEQFF
TRBD1,TRBV30,few,TRBJ1-2,TGTGCCTGGAGTGCCCTGACAGGGGGATATGGCTACACCTTC,CAWSALTGGYGYTF
TRBD1,TRBV6-4,.,TRBJ2-2,TGTGCCAGCAGTGAGGGACAGGGGGACACCGGGGAGCTGTTTTTT,CASSEGQGDTGELFF
.,TRBV9,.,TRBJ2-7,TGTGCCAGCGGTTCGAGCTCCTACGAGCAGTACTTC,CASGSSSYEQYF
TRBD2,TRBV9,.,TRBJ2-3,TGTGCCAGCAGCGCCGGGACTAGCGGGGGGTCAGATACGCAGTATTTT,CASSAGTSGGSDTQYF
.,TRBV28,once,TRBJ2-7,TGTGCCAGCAGTTTACAGGGGGGAGACTACGAGCAGTACTTC,CASSLQGGDYEQYF
.,TRBV28,.,TRBJ1-3,TGTGCCAGCAGTCAGGGGACACCTGGAAACACCATATATTTT,CASSQGTPGNTIYF
.,TRBV4-3,.,TRBJ1-1,TGCGCCAGCAGTCCAGGGGAGTGGAACACTGAAGCTTTCTTT,CASSPGEWNTEAFF
.,TRBV7-3,.,TRBJ1-3,TGTGCCAGCAGCCCTCGGGTTGGCGCTGGAAACACCATATATTTT,CASSPRVGAGNTIYF
.,TRBV7-9,.,TRBJ2-7,TGTGCCAGCAGCTTCAGACTTTCTTACGAGCAGTACTTC,CASSFRLSYEQYF
.,TRBV11-2,few,TRBJ1-1,TGTGCCAGCAGCTTAATACAGGAAGCTTTCTTT,CASSLIQEAFF
TRBD1,TRBV6-1,.,TRBJ2-2,TGTGCCAGCAGTAGACAGGGGAACACCGGGGAGCTGTTTTTT,CASSRQGNTGELFF
.,TRBV20-1,.,TRBJ1-1,TGCAGTGTAACAGGGAACACTGAAGCTTTCTTT,CSVTGNTEAFF
.,TRBV14,.,TRBJ1-1,TGTGCCAGCAGCCAAGAAAGAGGTTACTGGGGCGGGACTTTCTTT,CASSQERGYWGGTFF
TRBD1,TRBV30,.,TRBJ1-1,TGTGCCTGTCGCCGACAGGGGGGGGGCCGGGCTGAAGCTTTCTTT,CACRRQGGGRAEAFF
TRBD2,TRBV10-2,.,TRBJ2-5,TGCGCCAGCAGTGAGCTGACTAGCGGGGGGTCCCTCGCCCAGTACTTC,CASSELTSGGSLAQYF
TRBD1,TRBV27,.,TRBJ1-6,TGTGCCAGCAGTTTATCGAAGGGGGCAGGCGGTTCACCCCTCCACTTT,CASSLSKGAGGSPLHF
.,TRBV10-2,.,TRBJ1-1,TGCGCCAGCAGTGAGGACAGGTGGACTGAAGCTTTCTTT,CASSEDRWTEAFF
TRBD2,TRBV9,.,TRBJ2-3,TGTGCCAGCAGCGCGGGACTAGCGGGGGCAGATACGCAGTATTTT,CASSAGLAGADTQYF
.,TRBV6-5,once,TRBJ1-2,TGTGCCAGCAGTTCCATCCCGTTCCAGGGTATCTATGGCTACACCTTC,CASSSIPFQGIYGYTF
TRBD1,TRBV18,.,TRBJ2-3,TGTGCCAGCTCCCCTGAGACAGGGGCCACAGATACGCAGTATTTT,CASSPETGATDTQYF
TRBD2,TRBV27,.,TRBJ2-1,TGTGCCAGCAGTTTACTAGCGGGGGGGCGAGAGCAGTTCTTC,CASSLLAGGREQFF
TRBD1,TRBV9,.,TRBJ2-5,TGTGCCAGCAGCCCCGGGACAGGGTCAGAGGAGACCCAGTACTTC,CASSPGTGSEETQYF
.,TRBV7-3,.,TRBJ1-1,TGTGCCAGCAGCACAGGGAACACTGAAGCTTTCTTT,CASSTGNTEAFF
TRBD1,TRBV7-9,.,TRBJ1-1,TGTGCCAGCAGCGTCGACAGGGGGAACACTGAAGCTTTCTTT,CASSVDRGNTEAFF
.,TRBV5-6,.,TRBJ1-2,TGTGCCAGCAGCTTGCTAACGGCGGAATTCCTGTATGGCTACACCTTC,CASSLLTAEFLYGYTF
TRBD1,TRBV7-3,.,TRBJ1-6,TGTGCCAGCAGCCGACAGGGGGGGAATAATTCACCCCTCCACTTT,CASSRQGGNNSPLHF